Following are 28 T cell receptor beta chains from one sample sequenced in a study of cytomegalovirus exposure and HLA in healthy donors. Researchers ran the PCR with 60 Vbeta and 13 Jbeta primers. The assay was immunoSEQ multiplex PCR, and TCRdb's table has in-frame clones only and misses some. The table lists hundreds of thousands of clones, roughly 88% of them singletons, with under 0.85% in the top ten. Sequenced input: PBMCs. These receptors came from a boy under 10 years old in good health and CMV-seronegative.

The CDR3: CASSPHRFPNTGELFF. The CDR3 nucleotides are TGTGCCAGCAGCCCTCACCGGTTTCCCAACACCGGGGAGCTGTTTTTT. The V gene is TRBV4-2, the J gene TRBJ2-2, with unresolved D. The germline CDR1 and CDR2 sequences are LGHNA and YNFKEQ. V was pared by 4 bases and J by 2 bases, with 14 bases between. This CDR3 spans 16 amino acids.

CDR3 in amino acids: CASMLEGAKKPQHF. CDR3 nucleotides: TGCGCCAGCATGCTTGAGGGGGCTAAAAAGCCCCAGCATTTT. This chain joins TRBV5-1 and TRBJ1-5; 7 bases match TRBD1. The V gene's germline CDR1 is SGHRS and CDR2 YFSETQ. The CDR3 consists of 14 residues. Germline trimming cut 6 bases from V and 8 bases from J; bases unmatched to any gene: 11.

CDR3 in amino acids: CASRAGTGGFWTEAFF. CDR3 bases: TGTGCCAGCAGGGCCGGGACAGGGGGCTTTTGGACTGAAGCTTTCTTT. The rearrangement links TRBV2 to TRBJ1-1; 12 bases match TRBD1. Looked up from germline, CDR1 is SNHLY and CDR2 is FYNNEI. The CDR3 length is 16 residues. V was clipped by 6 bases and J by 5 bases; unmatched bases: 10. The full variable domain, rest sourced from reference TRBV2 and TRBJ1-1, is EPEVTQTPSHQVTQMGQEVILRCVPISNHLYFYWYRQILGQKVEFLVSFYNNEISEKSEIFDDQFSVERPDGSNFTLKIRSTKLEDSAMYFCASRAGTGGFWTEAFFGQGTRLTVV.

The rearrangement links TRBV11-2 to TRBJ2-3; 7 positions match TRBD2. The germline gives CDR1 SGHAT, CDR2 FQNNGV. The CDR3 covers 15 residues. Germline trimming cut 5 bases from V and 2 bases from J; bases unmatched to any gene: 7. CDR3 in DNA: TGTGCCAGCAGCATTTTGGGGGGGAACACAGATACGCAGTATTTT. Amino acid sequence: CASSILGGNTDTQYF.

The rearrangement joins TRBV4-1 to TRBJ2-1, with 11 bases matching TRBD2. Germline lookup yields CDR1 MGHRA and CDR2 YSYEKL. The CDR3 runs 17 residues. After removal of 4 bases from V and 4 bases from J, the junction contained 9 bases not matched to a gene. CDR3 nucleotides: TGCGCCAGCAGCCTGAAGACTAGCGGGGAAACTTACAATGAGCAGTTCTTC. Translated: CASSLKTSGETYNEQFF.

The CDR3, as DNA: TGTGCTAGTGGTTCGGGGATCGAGCAGTACTTC. Residues: CASGSGIEQYF. This chain links TRBV12-5 with TRBJ2-7, with D possibly TRBD2 on 5 matching bases. The CDR3 has 11 amino acids. V was trimmed by 4 bases and J by 6 bases, leaving 7 bases between them. CDR1 is LGHNT, CDR2 FRNRAP, per germline.

The chain combines TRBV19 with TRBJ2-6, with 10 bases lining up with TRBD1. J was trimmed by 2 bases and V by 5 bases; bases with no gene match: 3. In germline, CDR1 is LNHDA, CDR2 SQIVND (reference sequence). The CDR3 runs 16 residues. CDR3 residues: CASSGGTGAGANVLTF. Written as DNA, the CDR3 is TGTGCCAGTAGTGGGGGGACAGGGGCTGGGGCCAACGTCCTGACTTTC.

The chain links TRBV2 to TRBJ2-2; TRBD1 agrees at 9 bases. This CDR3 is 15 amino acids long. Per the germline V gene, CDR1 is SNHLY and CDR2 is FYNNEI. V lost 5 bases to trimming and J lost 6 bases; unmatched junction nucleotides: 7. The CDR3 spells CASSLDRGSPGELFF. The CDR3 nucleotides are TGTGCCAGCAGTCTGGACAGGGGATCTCCCGGGGAGCTGTTTTTT. The whole variable domain, remainder taken from reference TRBV2 and TRBJ2-2, is EPEVTQTPSHQVTQMGQEVILRCVPISNHLYFYWYRQILGQKVEFLVSFYNNEISEKSEIFDDQFSVERPDGSNFTLKIRSTKLEDSAMYFCASSLDRGSPGELFFGEGSRLTVL.

Points on this clone: At one boundary the junction diverges from the germline segment, which might be a read error. The J gene is TRBJ2-7, the V gene TRBV2; TRBD1 is a possible D gene (6 bases). Germline loops: CDR1 SNHLY, CDR2 FYNNEI. This CDR3 has 13 amino acids. The CDR3 protein is CASSEARGWEQYF. As DNA, the CDR3 is TGTGCCAGCAGCGAAGCGAGGGGGTGGGAGCAGTACTTC.

V usage is TRBV6-5 and J usage is TRBJ1-1; a possible D gene is TRBD1 (5 bases). With 6 bases removed from V and 1 base from J, the gap between germline ends came to 9 bases. In germline, CDR1 is MNHEY, CDR2 SVGAGI. The CDR3 runs 13 residues. This CDR3 reads CASRKGRNTEAFF. For the CDR3, the DNA is TGTGCCAGCAGGAAGGGGCGGAACACTGAAGCTTTCTTT.

This rearrangement joins TRBV5-3 to TRBJ1-5, with TRBD1 matching 8 bases. TRBV5-3 is filed as an ORF, its function uncertain. Germline trimming cut 4 bases from V and 0 bases from J; bases unmatched to any gene: 9. CDR3 length: 17 amino acids. The CDR3: CARSGDRRECSNQPQHF. The CDR3 bases are TGTGCCAGAAGCGGGGACAGGCGCGAGTGTAGCAATCAGCCCCAGCATTTT.

The J gene is TRBJ1-2, the V gene TRBV6-5, with 9 nucleotides matching TRBD1. Germline V gives CDR1 MNHEY, CDR2 SVGAGI. This CDR3 is 15 amino acids long. The V segment lost 4 bases and the J segment 8 bases; nucleotides outside the gene matches: 11. The CDR3 spells CASSSHWTGEGGYTF. DNA for the CDR3: TGTGCCAGCAGTTCCCACTGGACAGGGGAAGGAGGCTACACCTTC.

This rearrangement joins TRBV7-8 to TRBJ1-5; D not resolved. This CDR3 comprises 19 residues. Germline V gene sequence: CDR1 SGHVS, CDR2 FQNEAQ. Trimming took 0 bases from V and 4 from J, leaving 22 bases between them. The DNA for the CDR3 is TGTGCCAGCAGCTTAGCTAGTAACAGTCAGATTCAACTTAATCAGCCCCAGCATTTT. Translated, it gives CASSLASNSQIQLNQPQHF.

The CDR3 is CARTGETGYGYTF. CDR3 in DNA: TGTGCCAGGACAGGGGAGACTGGCTATGGCTACACCTTC. The chain couples TRBV19 to TRBJ1-2; 8 bases line up with TRBD1. This CDR3 has 13 amino acids. V shed 9 bases, J shed 4 bases, and the junction held 7 bases outside the gene matches. Germline lookup yields CDR1 LNHDA and CDR2 SQIVND (reference sequence).

The chain joins TRBV4-1 to TRBJ1-2; 10 nucleotides agree with TRBD1. Per the germline V gene, CDR1 is MGHRA and CDR2 is YSYEKL. CDR3 length equals 16 residues. Losses at the gene ends were 5 bases for V and 3 bases for J; bases not matched to a gene: 9. The CDR3 sequence: CASSIWDRGGYYGYTF. CDR3 DNA: TGCGCCAGCAGCATATGGGACAGGGGAGGATACTATGGCTACACCTTC.

This clone has only one observation. The chain joins TRBV5-1 to TRBJ2-1; a possible D gene is TRBD2 (6 bases). V was cut by 0 bases and J by 4 bases, with 14 bases left in between. The CDR3 loop spans 16 amino acids. CDR1 and CDR2 (germline): SGHRS, YFSETQ. CDR3 sequence: CASSLALGSLYNEQFF. The CDR3 coding sequence is TGCGCCAGCAGCTTGGCACTCGGGAGTCTTTACAATGAGCAGTTCTTC.

The V and J genes are TRBV7-6 and TRBJ2-2, with 14 bases lining up with TRBD2. The CDR3 is 17 amino acids. Germline CDR1 and CDR2: SGHVS and FNYEAQ. V lost 5 bases, J lost 6 bases, and 8 bases stayed unmatched. CDR3 region: CASSRRTSGGPSGELFF. The CDR3 region has the DNA TGTGCCAGCAGCCGTCGGACTAGCGGGGGGCCCTCCGGGGAGCTGTTTTTT.

The chain carries TRBV2 and TRBJ2-5; D is unclear. The germline CDR1 and CDR2 sequences are SNHLY and FYNNEI. This CDR3 is 12 amino acids long. Between the trimmed V and J ends, which lost 3 bases and 11 bases, there was a span of 13 bases. CDR3 in amino acids: CASSDLGNQQYF. The DNA for the CDR3 is TGTGCCAGCAGTGACCTAGGCAATCAGCAGTACTTC. Supplemented by reference TRBV2 and TRBJ2-5, the full variable domain reads EPEVTQTPSHQVTQMGQEVILRCVPISNHLYFYWYRQILGQKVEFLVSFYNNEISEKSEIFDDQFSVERPDGSNFTLKIRSTKLEDSAMYFCASSDLGNQQYFGPGTRLLVL.

This rearrangement joins TRBV4-1 to TRBJ2-5; TRBD2 aligns across 10 bases. CDR3 size: 19 residues. V was clipped by 1 base and J by 2 bases; unmatched bases: 13. Germline V gene sequence: CDR1 MGHRA, CDR2 YSYEKL. CDR3 sequence (DNA): TGCGCCAGCAGCCAAGTTGGACCTGGTCTAGCGGGAGAACAAGAGACCCAGTACTTC. Translation gives CASSQVGPGLAGEQETQYF.

The chain's CDR3 is CSVSNLAGVGNEQFF. CDR3 coding DNA: TGCAGCGTTTCCAACCTAGCGGGAGTGGGTAATGAGCAGTTCTTC. The chain combines TRBV29-1 with TRBJ2-1, with 10 positions matching TRBD2. CDR3 length: 15 amino acids. Per germline, CDR1 SQVTM and CDR2 ANQGSEA. Trimming at V came to 5 bases and at J to 7 bases, leaving 11 bases not matched to a gene.

The chain couples TRBV9 to TRBJ2-7; possible D gene TRBD1, 8 bases. The CDR3 runs 16 residues. Germline V gene data show CDR1 as SGDLS and CDR2 as YYNGEE. V was trimmed by 4 bases and J by 4 bases, leaving 21 bases between them. Written as DNA, the CDR3 is TGTGCCAGCAGCCCTAAGCGGGACAGGTTCCTTTACGAGCAGTACTTC. It translates to CASSPKRDRFLYEQYF.

This clone is a singleton in its sample. The chain carries TRBV6-6 and TRBJ1-5, with TRBD1 matching 7 bases. V lost 10 bases and J lost 10; bases outside the gene matches: 19. In germline, CDR1 is MNHNY, CDR2 SVGAGI (reference sequence). The CDR3 runs to 15 residues. CDR3 in DNA: TGTGCCAACCAACTTTACTCGAAACAGGGGAGCCCCCAGCATTTT. Protein product: CANQLYSKQGSPQHF.

On this clone itself: The same CDR3 arises from other DNA sequences in this sample as well. The chain joins TRBV5-1 to TRBJ1-2, with TRBD1 matching over 9 bases. CDR1 and CDR2 from the germline V gene are SGHRS and YFSETQ. V trimming: 4 bases; J trimming: 7 bases; junction bases outside the gene matches: 14. CDR3 length: 16 residues. The CDR3 protein is CASSVQPGQGSGGYTF. Written as DNA, the CDR3 is TGCGCCAGCAGCGTACAACCGGGACAGGGTTCCGGTGGCTACACCTTC.

This rearrangement joins TRBV27 to TRBJ1-2; D is uncertain. Trimming shortened V by 5 bases and J by 0 bases, and 16 bases separated the two germline ends. Germline V lookup: CDR1 MNHEY, CDR2 SMNVEV (reference sequence). CDR3 length: 16 amino acids. Written as DNA, the CDR3 is TGTGCCAGCAGTCCCACCCGACTCCAAGCTAACTATGGCTACACCTTC. It yields the protein CASSPTRLQANYGYTF.

The rearrangement uses TRBV19 and TRBJ1-3; D is ambiguous. CDR1 and CDR2 (germline): LNHDA, SQIVND (reference sequence). Trimming cost V 5 bases and J 0 bases, with 5 bases left between them. This CDR3 contains 13 residues. The CDR3 protein is CASSSSSGNTIYF. The CDR3 DNA reads as TGTGCCAGTAGTTCCAGCTCTGGAAACACCATATATTTT. Variable domain in full (rest from reference TRBV19 and TRBJ1-3): DGGITQSPKYLFRKEGQNVTLSCEQNLNHDAMYWYRQDPGQGLRLIYYSQIVNDFQKGDIAEGYSVSREKKESFPLTVTSAQKNPTAFYLCASSSSSGNTIYFGEGSWLTVV.

The rearrangement joins TRBV30 to TRBJ1-6; D call uncertain. This CDR3 spans 13 amino acids. Germline V lookup: CDR1 GTSNPN, CDR2 SVGIG (reference sequence). V was trimmed by 3 bases and J by 10 bases, leaving 13 bases between them. The CDR3 reads CAWSRREDSPLHF. The CDR3 DNA follows: TGTGCCTGGAGCCGCCGGGAAGACTCACCCCTCCACTTT.

The rearrangement links TRBV11-2 to TRBJ1-2, with D possibly TRBD1 on 6 matching bases. The CDR3 totals 14 residues. Trimming cost V 5 bases and J 4 bases, with 14 bases left between them. In germline, CDR1 is SGHAT, CDR2 FQNNGV. The CDR3 protein is CASSPWTAIYGYTF. CDR3 DNA: TGTGCCAGCAGCCCGTGGACAGCTATCTATGGCTACACCTTC.

The chain links TRBV12-5 to TRBJ1-1, with 8 positions matching TRBD1. V was clipped by 1 base and J by 2 bases; unmatched bases: 6. Germline V CDR1 and CDR2: LGHNT, FRNRAP. This CDR3 is 16 amino acids long. CDR3 in amino acids: CASGLDLTGVNTEAFF. The CDR3 region has the DNA TGTGCTAGTGGTTTGGACCTGACAGGGGTCAACACTGAAGCTTTCTTT.